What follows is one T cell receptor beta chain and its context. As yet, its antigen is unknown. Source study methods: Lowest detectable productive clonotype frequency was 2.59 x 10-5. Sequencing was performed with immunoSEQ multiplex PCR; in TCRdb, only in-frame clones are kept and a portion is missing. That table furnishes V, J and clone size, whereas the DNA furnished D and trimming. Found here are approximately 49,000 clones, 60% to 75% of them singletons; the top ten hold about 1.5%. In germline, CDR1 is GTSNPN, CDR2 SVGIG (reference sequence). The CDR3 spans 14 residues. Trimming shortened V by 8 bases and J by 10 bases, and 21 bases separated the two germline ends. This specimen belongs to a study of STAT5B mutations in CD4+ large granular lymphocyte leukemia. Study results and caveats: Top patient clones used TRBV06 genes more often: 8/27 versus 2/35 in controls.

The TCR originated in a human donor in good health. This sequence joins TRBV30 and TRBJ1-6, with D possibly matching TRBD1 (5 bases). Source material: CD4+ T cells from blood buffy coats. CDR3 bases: TGTGCCGTGAGGCAGGGAACAGAATACTCACCCCTCCACTTT. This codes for CAVRQGTEYSPLHF.